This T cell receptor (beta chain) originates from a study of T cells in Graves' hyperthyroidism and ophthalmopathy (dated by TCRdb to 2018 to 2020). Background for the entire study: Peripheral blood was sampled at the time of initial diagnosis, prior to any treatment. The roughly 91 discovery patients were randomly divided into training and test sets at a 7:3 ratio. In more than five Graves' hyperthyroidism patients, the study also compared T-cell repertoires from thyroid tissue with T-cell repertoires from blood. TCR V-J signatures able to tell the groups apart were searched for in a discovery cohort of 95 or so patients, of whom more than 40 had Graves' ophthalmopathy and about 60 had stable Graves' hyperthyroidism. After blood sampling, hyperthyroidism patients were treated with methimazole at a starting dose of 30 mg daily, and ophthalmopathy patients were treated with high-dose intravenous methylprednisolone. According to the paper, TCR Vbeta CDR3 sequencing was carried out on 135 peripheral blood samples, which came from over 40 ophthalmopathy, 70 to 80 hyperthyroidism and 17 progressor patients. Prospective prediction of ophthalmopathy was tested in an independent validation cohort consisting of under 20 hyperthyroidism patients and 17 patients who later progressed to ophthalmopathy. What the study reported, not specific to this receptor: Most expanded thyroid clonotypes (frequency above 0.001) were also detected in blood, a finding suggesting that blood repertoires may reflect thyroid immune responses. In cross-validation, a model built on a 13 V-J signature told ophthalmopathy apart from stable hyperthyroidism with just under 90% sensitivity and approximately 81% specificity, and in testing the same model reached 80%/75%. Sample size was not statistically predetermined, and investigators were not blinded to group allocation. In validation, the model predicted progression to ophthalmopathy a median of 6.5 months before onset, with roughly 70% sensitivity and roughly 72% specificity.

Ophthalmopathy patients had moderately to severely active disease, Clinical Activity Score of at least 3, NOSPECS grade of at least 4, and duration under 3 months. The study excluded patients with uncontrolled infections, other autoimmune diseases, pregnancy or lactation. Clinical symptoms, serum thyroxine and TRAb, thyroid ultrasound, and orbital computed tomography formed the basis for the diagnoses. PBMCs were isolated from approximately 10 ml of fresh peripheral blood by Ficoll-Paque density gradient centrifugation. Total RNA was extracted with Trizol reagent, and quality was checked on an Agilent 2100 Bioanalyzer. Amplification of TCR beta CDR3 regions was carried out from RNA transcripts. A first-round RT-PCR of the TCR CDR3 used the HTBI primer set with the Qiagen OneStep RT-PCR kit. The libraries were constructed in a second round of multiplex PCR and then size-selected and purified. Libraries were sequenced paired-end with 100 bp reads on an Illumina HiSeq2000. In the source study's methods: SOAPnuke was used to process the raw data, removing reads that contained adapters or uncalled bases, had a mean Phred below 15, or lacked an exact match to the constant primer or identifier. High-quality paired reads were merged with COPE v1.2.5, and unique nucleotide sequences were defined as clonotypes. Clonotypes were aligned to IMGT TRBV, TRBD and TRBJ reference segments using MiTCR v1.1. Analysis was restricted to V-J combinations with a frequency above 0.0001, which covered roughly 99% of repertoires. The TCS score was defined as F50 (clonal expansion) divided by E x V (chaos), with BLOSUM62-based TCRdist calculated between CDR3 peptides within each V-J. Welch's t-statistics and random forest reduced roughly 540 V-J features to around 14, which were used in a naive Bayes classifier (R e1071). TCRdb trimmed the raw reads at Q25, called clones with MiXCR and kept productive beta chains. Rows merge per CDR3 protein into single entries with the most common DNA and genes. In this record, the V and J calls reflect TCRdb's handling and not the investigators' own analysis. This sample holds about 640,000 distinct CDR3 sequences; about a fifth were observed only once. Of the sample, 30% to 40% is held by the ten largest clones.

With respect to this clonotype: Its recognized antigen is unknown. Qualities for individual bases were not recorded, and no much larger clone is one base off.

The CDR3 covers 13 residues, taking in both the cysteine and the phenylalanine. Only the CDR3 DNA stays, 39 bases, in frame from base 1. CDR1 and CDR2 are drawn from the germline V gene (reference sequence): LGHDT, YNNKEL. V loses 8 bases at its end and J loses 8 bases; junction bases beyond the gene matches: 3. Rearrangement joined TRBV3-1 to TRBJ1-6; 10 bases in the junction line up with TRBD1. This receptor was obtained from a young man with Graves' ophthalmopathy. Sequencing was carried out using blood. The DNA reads TGTGCCAGCTCGGGGACAGGGGATTCACCCCTCCACTTT. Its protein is CASSGTGDSPLHF. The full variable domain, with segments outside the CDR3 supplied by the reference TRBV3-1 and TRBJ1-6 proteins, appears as DTAVSQTPKYLVTQMGNDKSIKCEQNLGHDTMYWYKQDSKKFLKIMFSYNNKELIINETVPNRFSPKSPDKAHLNLHINSLELGDSAVYFCASSGTGDSPLHFGNGTRLTVT.